This TCR beta chain comes out of a study of shared T cell receptors in the human thymus. The repertoire was sequenced with immunoSEQ multiplex PCR; TCRdb's copy has only in-frame clones and lacks some. The table lists roughly 550,000 clones, approximately 80% of them singletons. This clone was found a few times. CDR1 and CDR2 (germline): SNHLY, FYNNEI. CDR3 length: 17 amino acids. Losses at the gene ends were 2 bases for V and 0 bases for J; bases not matched to a gene: 8. These same data were also listed under a study on human thymus T cells. That work states: Donation came from healthy Finnish infants having corrective surgery for congenital heart defects. Thymus tissue for the work was resected from patients undergoing corrective heart surgery. Gene usage for V and J segments appeared biased in thymic and blood repertoires. Thymic repertoires of unrelated individuals were reported in related research to overlap highly.

Specimen: thymocytes. This rearrangement joins TRBV2 to TRBJ2-3; 7 bases line up with TRBD1. The sequence was collected from a boy under two years old with a congenital heart defect. For the CDR3, the DNA is TGTGCCAGCAGTGAATCTCGACGGGACAGAAGCACAGATACGCAGTATTTT. This gives the protein CASSESRRDRSTDTQYF. Supplemented by reference TRBV2 and TRBJ2-3, the full variable domain reads EPEVTQTPSHQVTQMGQEVILRCVPISNHLYFYWYRQILGQKVEFLVSFYNNEISEKSEIFDDQFSVERPDGSNFTLKIRSTKLEDSAMYFCASSESRRDRSTDTQYFGPGTRLTVL.